The T cell receptor (beta chain) under discussion was sequenced for a study of cytomegalovirus exposure and HLA in healthy donors. Study observations and caveats: Upon later analysis, TCR association rates were observed to vary by HLA locus, being highest for DRB1 and lowest for HLA-C.

The PCR employed 60 Vbeta primers together with 13 Jbeta primers. Data came from immunoSEQ multiplex PCR; TCRdb stores just in-frame clones and leaves some out. The sample consists of roughly 170,000 clones, about 80% of them appearing once. J was trimmed by 3 bases and V by 7 bases; bases with no gene match: 3. Germline V CDR1 and CDR2: MRHNA, SNTAGT. This CDR3 contains 14 residues. Comments on this clone: Antigen: not known.

V gene TRBV6-4 combines with J gene TRBJ2-2; 9 nucleotides match TRBD2. Sample: PBMCs. The clonotype was recovered from a man between 25 and 39 years old in good health and CMV-seropositive. This CDR3 reads CASKGLADTGELFF. For the CDR3, the DNA is TGTGCCAGCAAGGGACTAGCAGACACCGGGGAGCTGTTTTTT.